Below, one T cell receptor (beta chain) is given with its context. The data were obtained in a study of blood T cell repertoires in COVID-19. The data were produced by immunoSEQ multiplex PCR, yet TCRdb's version contains in-frame clones alone and is incomplete. The table lists about 66,000 clones, around 83% of them singletons, with 6.9% in the top ten. The germline V and J ends were trimmed by 6 bases and 0 bases, with 11 bases remaining between them. The CDR3 sequence is 14 residues long. Germline CDR1 is KGHSH and CDR2 is LQKENI. Sequencing used peripheral blood. This receptor was identified in a man aged 50 to 60 with active COVID-19. This chain joins TRBV18 and TRBJ1-1; D gene unclear. The CDR3 sequence: CASSPRPLNTEAFF. CDR3 sequence (DNA): TGTGCCAGCTCTCCTAGACCCCTGAACACTGAAGCTTTCTTT.